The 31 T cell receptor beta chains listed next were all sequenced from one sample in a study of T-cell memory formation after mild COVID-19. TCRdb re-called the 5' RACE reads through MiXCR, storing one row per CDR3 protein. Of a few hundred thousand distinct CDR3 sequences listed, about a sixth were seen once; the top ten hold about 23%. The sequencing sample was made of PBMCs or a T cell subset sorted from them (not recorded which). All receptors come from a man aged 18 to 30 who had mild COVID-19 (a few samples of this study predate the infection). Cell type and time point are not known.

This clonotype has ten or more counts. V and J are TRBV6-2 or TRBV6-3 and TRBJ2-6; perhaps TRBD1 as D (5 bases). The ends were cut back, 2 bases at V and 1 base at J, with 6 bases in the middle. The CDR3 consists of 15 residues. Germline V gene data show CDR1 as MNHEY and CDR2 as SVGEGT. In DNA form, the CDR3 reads TGTGCCAGCAGTTACAGACAGTCTGGGGCCAACGTCCTGACTTTC. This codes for CASSYRQSGANVLTF.

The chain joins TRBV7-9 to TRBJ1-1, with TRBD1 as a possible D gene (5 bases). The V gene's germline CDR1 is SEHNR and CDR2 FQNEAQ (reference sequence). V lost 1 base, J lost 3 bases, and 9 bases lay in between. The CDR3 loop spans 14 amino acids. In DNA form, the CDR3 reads TGTGCCAGCAGCTTAGACGGGGCGTACACTGAAGCTTTCTTT. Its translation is CASSLDGAYTEAFF.

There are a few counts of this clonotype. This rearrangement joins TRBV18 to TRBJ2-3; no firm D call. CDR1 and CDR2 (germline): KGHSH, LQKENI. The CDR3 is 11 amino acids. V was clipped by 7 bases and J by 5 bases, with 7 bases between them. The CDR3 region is CASYGRDTQYF. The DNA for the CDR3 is TGTGCCAGCTACGGTCGAGATACGCAGTATTTT.

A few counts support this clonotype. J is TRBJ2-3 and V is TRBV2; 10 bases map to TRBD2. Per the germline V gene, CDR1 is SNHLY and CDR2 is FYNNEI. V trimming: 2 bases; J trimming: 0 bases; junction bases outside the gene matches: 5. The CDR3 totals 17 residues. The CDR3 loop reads CASSESLAGASTDTQYF. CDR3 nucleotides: TGTGCCAGCAGTGAATCCCTAGCGGGGGCTAGCACAGATACGCAGTATTTT.

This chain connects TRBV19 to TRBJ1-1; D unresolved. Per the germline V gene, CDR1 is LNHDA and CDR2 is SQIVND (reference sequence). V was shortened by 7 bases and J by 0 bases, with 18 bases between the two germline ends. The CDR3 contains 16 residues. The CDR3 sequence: CASNVLGRRLNTEAFF. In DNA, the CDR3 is TGTGCCAGTAACGTTTTAGGGAGACGGTTGAACACTGAAGCTTTCTTT.

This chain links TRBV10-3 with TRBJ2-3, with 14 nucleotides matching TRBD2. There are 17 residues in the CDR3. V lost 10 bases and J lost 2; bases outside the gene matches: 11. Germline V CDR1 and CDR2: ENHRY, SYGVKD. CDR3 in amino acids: CATGTSGGEILTDTQYF. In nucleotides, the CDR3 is TGTGCCACGGGGACTAGCGGGGGCGAGATCCTCACAGATACGCAGTATTTT.

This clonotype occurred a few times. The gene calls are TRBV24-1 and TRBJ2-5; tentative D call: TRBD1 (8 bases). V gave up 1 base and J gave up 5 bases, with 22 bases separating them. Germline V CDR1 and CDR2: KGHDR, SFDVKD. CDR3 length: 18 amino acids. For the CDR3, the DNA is TGTGCCACCAGTGATTTCTCAACAGGGGGGGAGAGAGAGGAGACCCAGTACTTC. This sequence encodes CATSDFSTGGEREETQYF.

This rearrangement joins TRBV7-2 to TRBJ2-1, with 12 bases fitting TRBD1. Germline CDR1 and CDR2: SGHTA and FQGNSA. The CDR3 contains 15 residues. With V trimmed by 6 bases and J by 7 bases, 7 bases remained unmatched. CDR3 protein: CASSPGQGAFNEQFF. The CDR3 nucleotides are TGTGCCAGCAGTCCGGGACAGGGGGCATTTAATGAGCAGTTCTTC.

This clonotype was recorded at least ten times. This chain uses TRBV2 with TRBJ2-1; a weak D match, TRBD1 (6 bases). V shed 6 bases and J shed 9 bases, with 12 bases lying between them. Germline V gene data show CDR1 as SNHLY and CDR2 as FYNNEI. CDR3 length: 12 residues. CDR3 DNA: TGTGCCAGCAGGGACACAGGGACTGAGCAGTTCTTC. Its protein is CASRDTGTEQFF.

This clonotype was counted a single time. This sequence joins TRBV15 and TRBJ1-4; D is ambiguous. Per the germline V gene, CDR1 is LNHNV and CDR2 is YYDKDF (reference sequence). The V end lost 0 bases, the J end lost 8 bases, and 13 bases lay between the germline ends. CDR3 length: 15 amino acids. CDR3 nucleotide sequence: TGTGCCACCAGCAGAGATAGGCGGAGGAACGAAAAACTGTTTTTT. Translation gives CATSRDRRRNEKLFF.

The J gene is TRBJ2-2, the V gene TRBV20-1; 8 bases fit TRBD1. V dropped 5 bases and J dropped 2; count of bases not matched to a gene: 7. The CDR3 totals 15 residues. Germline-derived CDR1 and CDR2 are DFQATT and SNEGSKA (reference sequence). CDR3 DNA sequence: TGCAGTGCTTCCGACAGGGGTTTTAACACCGGGGAGCTGTTTTTT. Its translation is CSASDRGFNTGELFF.

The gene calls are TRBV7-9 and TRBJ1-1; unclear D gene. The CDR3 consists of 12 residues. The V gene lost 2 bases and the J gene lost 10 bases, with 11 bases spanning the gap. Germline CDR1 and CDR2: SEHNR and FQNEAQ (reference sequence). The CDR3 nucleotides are TGTGCCAGCAGCTTATCATCGGAGGTAGCTTTCTTT. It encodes CASSLSSEVAFF. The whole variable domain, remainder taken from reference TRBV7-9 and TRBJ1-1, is DTGVSQNPRHKITKRGQNVTFRCDPISEHNRLYWYRQTLGQGPEFLTYFQNEAQLEKSRLLSDRFSAERPKGSFSTLEIQRTEQGDSAMYLCASSLSSEVAFFGQGTRLTVV.

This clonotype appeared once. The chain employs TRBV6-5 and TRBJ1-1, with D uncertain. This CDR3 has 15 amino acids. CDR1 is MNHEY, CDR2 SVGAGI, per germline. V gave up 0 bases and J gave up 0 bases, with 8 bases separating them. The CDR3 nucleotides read TGTGCCAGCAGTTACTCGATATCCATGAACACTGAAGCTTTCTTT. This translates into CASSYSISMNTEAFF.

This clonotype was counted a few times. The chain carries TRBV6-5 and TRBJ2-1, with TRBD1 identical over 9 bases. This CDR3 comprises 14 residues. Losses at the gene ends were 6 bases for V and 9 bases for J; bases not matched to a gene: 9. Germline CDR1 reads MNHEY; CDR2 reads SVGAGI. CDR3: CASRTQQGAIEQFF. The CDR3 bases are TGTGCCAGCAGAACGCAACAGGGGGCGATTGAGCAGTTCTTC.

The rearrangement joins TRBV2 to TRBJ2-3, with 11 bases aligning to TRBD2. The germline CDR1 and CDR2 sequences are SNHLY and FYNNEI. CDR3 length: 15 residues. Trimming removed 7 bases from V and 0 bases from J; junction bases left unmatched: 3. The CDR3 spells CASNRLAGSTDTQYF. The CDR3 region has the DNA TGTGCCAGCAACAGACTAGCGGGGAGCACAGATACGCAGTATTTT. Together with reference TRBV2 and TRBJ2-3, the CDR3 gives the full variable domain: EPEVTQTPSHQVTQMGQEVILRCVPISNHLYFYWYRQILGQKVEFLVSFYNNEISEKSEIFDDQFSVERPDGSNFTLKIRSTKLEDSAMYFCASNRLAGSTDTQYFGPGTRLTVL.

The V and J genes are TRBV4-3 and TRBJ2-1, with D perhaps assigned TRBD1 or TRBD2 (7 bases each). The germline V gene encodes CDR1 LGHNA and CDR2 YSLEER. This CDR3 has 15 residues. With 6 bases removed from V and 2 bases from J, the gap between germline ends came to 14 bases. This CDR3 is CASSLGGTAYNEQFF. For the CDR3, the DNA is TGCGCCAGCAGTCTCGGGGGGACAGCCTACAATGAGCAGTTCTTC.

CDR3 nucleotide sequence: TGTGCCAGCAGCCGGGACAGTCTCCCTTACAATGAGCAGTTCTTC. It encodes CASSRDSLPYNEQFF. The gene calls are TRBV14 and TRBJ2-1; 7 bases agree with TRBD1. V was pared by 4 bases and J by 4 bases, with 7 bases of the junction left unmatched. The germline V gene has CDR1 SGHDN and CDR2 FVKESK. The CDR3 has 15 residues.

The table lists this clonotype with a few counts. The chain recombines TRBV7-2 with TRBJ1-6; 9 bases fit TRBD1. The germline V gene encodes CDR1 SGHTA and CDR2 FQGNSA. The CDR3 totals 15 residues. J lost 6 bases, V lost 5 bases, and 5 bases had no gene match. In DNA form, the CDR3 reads TGTGCCAGCAGCCGGGACAGGGTTGGTAATTCACCCCTCCACTTT. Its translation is CASSRDRVGNSPLHF.

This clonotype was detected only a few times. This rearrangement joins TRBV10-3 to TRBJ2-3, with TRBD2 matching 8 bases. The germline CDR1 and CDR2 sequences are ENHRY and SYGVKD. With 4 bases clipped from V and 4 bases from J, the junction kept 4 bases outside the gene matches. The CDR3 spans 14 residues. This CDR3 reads CAISAGGRPDTQYF. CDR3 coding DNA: TGTGCCATCAGTGCGGGGGGGCGTCCAGATACGCAGTATTTT.

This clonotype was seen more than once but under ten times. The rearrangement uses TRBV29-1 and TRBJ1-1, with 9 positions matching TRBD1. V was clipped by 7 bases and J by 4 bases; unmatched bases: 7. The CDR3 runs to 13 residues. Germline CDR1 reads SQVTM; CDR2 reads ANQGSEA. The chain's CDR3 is CSGDRQGGTEAFF. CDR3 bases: TGCAGCGGCGATCGACAGGGGGGCACTGAAGCTTTCTTT.

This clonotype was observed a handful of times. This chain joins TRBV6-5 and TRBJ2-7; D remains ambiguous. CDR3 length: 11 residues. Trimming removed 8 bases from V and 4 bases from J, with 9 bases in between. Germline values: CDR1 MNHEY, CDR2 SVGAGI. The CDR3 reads CASSAGYEQYV. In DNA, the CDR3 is TGTGCCAGCTCCGCCGGTTACGAGCAGTACGTC.

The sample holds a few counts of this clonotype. CDR3 coding DNA: TGTGCCAGCACCACATCGGGGCAGCCCCAGCATTTT. This encodes CASTTSGQPQHF. The chain links TRBV28 to TRBJ1-5; no firm D call. Germline V lookup: CDR1 MDHEN, CDR2 SYDVKM. The germline V and J ends were trimmed by 7 bases and 7 bases, with 11 bases remaining between them. The CDR3 totals 12 residues.

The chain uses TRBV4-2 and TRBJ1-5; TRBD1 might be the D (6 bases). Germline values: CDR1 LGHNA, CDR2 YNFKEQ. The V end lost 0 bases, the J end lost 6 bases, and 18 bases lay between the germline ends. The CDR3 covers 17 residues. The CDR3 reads CASSQDLGGAGFQPQHF. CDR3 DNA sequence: TGTGCCAGCAGCCAAGATCTTGGGGGCGCCGGGTTTCAGCCCCAGCATTTT.

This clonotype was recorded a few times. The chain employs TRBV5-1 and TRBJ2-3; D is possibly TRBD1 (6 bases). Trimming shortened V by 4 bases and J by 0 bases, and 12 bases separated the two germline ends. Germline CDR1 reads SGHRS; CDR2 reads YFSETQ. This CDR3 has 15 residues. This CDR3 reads CASSIGQTSTDTQYF. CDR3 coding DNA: TGCGCCAGCAGCATCGGACAGACTAGCACAGATACGCAGTATTTT.

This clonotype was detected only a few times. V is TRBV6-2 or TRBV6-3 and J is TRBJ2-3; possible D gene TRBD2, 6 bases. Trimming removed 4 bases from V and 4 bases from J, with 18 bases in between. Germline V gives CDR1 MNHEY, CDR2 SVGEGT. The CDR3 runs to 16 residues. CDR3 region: CASSSRLEAAADTQYF. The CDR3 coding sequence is TGTGCCAGCAGTTCTAGACTAGAGGCTGCGGCAGATACGCAGTATTTT.

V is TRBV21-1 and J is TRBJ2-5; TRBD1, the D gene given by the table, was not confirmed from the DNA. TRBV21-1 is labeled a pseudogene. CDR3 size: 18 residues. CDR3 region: CASSKARAGQGPLETQYF. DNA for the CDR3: TGTGCCAGCAGCAAAGCGAGGGCGGGACAGGGACCTCTAGAGACCCAGTACTTC.

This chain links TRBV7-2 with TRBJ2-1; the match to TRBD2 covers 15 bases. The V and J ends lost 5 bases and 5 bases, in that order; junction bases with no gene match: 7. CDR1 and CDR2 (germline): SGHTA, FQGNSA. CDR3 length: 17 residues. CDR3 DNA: TGTGCCAGCAGCACCCGGACTAGCGGGGGGGCCCACAATGAGCAGTTCTTC. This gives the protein CASSTRTSGGAHNEQFF.

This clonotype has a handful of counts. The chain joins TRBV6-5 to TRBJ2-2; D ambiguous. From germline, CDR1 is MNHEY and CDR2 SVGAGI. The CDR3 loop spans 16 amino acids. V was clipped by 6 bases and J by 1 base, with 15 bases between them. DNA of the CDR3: TGTGCCAGCAGAGGCGACCTCTACAGGAACACCGGGGAGCTGTTTTTT. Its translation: CASRGDLYRNTGELFF.

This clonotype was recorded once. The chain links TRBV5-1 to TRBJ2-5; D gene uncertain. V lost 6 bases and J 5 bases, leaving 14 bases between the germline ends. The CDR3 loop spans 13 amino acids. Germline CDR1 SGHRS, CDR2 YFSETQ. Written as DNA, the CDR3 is TGCGCCAGCATTGGCCCCCACGGGGAGACCCAGTACTTC. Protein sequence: CASIGPHGETQYF. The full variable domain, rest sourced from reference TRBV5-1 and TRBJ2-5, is KAGVTQTPRYLIKTRGQQVTLSCSPISGHRSVSWYQQTPGQGLQFLFEYFSETQRNKGNFPGRFSGRQFSNSRSEMNVSTLELGDSALYLCASIGPHGETQYFGPGTRLLVL.

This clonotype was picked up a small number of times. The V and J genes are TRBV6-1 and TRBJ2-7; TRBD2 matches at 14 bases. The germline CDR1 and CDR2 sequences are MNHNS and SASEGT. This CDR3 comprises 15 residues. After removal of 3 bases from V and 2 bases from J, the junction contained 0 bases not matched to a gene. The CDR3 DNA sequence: TGTGCCAGCAGTGAGGGACTAGCGGGGGCCTACGAGCAGTACTTC. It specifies CASSEGLAGAYEQYF.

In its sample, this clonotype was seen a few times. The CDR3 region has the DNA TGTGCCAGTAGTATCGAGCAGGAGTATGGCTACACCTTC. Its translation: CASSIEQEYGYTF. The chain couples TRBV19 to TRBJ1-2; D remains unclear. The CDR3 is 13 amino acids. The germline V gene has CDR1 LNHDA and CDR2 SQIVND (reference sequence). Trimming removed 3 bases at V and 5 bases at J, with 10 bases between.